Following are 6 T cell receptor beta chains from one sample sequenced in a study of cytomegalovirus exposure and HLA in healthy donors. Profiled with immunoSEQ multiplex PCR; TCRdb holds only in-frame clones, not every one. The sample comprises under 250,000 clones, roughly 83% of which are singletons, and about 6% rests with the top ten. The specimen was PBMCs. All receptors come from a woman under 30 in good health and CMV-seronegative.

Points on this clone: One junction end disagrees with the germline gene, perhaps due to a read error. J is TRBJ1-2 and V is TRBV6-5, with D unclear. The germline V gene has CDR1 MNHEY and CDR2 SVGAGI. This CDR3 contains 12 residues. The CDR3 sequence is CASTYPPWGYTF. CDR3 in DNA: TGTGCCAGCACTTACCCCCCGTGGGGCTACACCTTC.

The CDR3 sequence is CASSATVETQYF. CDR3 DNA: TGTGCCAGCAGTGCGACAGTAGAGACCCAGTACTTC. The rearrangement uses TRBV6-1 and TRBJ2-5; TRBD1 might be the D (5 bases). CDR3 size: 12 residues. Looked up from germline, CDR1 is MNHNS and CDR2 is SASEGT. Trimming removed 4 bases at V and 4 bases at J, with 7 bases between.

This clone was detected only once. The chain carries TRBV6-1 and TRBJ2-2; no clear D gene. The CDR3 sequence is 15 residues long. V was trimmed by 6 bases and J by 7 bases, leaving 18 bases between them. From germline, CDR1 is MNHNS and CDR2 SASEGT. This CDR3 reads CASRPQGLRSGELFF. CDR3 bases: TGTGCCAGCAGGCCCCAAGGGCTCCGGAGCGGGGAGCTGTTTTTT.

This rearrangement joins TRBV27 to TRBJ1-2, with D perhaps matching TRBD1 (6 bases). Between the trimmed V and J ends, which lost 2 bases and 6 bases, there was a span of 13 bases. The CDR3 has 14 residues. CDR1 MNHEY and CDR2 SMNVEV come from the germline V gene (reference sequence). As DNA, the CDR3 is TGTGCCAGCAGTTTAGGGGGCCCCAGAGATGGCTACACCTTC. Its protein is CASSLGGPRDGYTF.

The chain has TRBV27 and TRBJ2-7; possibly TRBD1 for D (6 bases). Trimming took off 5 bases at V and 6 bases at J, with 26 bases between the two ends. Per germline, CDR1 MNHEY and CDR2 SMNVEV (reference sequence). The CDR3 totals 17 residues. CDR3 bases: TGTGCCAGCAGTCTACTTTCCAACAGGGAATGGGGCTCCGAGCAGTACTTC. This gives the protein CASSLLSNREWGSEQYF.

V usage is TRBV30 and J usage is TRBJ2-7; the D is unclear. This CDR3 region has 13 residues. V dropped 2 bases and J dropped 3 bases, with 11 bases sitting between them. Germline assignment: CDR1 GTSNPN and CDR2 SVGIG (reference sequence). DNA for the CDR3: TGTGCCTGGAGTCTCGGACCGGGCTACGAGCAGTACTTC. Amino acids: CAWSLGPGYEQYF.